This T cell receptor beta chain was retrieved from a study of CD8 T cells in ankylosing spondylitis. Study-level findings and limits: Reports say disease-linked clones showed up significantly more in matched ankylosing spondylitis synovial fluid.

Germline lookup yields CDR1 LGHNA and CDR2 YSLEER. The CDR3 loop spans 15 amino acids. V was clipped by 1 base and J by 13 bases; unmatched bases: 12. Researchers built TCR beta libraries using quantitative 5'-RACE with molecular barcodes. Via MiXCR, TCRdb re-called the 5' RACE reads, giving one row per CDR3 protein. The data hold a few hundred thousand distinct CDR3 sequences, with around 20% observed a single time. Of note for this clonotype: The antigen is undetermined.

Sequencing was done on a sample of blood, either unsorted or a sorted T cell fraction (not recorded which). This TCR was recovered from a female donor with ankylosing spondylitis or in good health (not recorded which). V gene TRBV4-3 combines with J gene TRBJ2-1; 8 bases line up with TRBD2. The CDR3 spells CASSQVSGSSPLQFF. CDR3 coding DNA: TGCGCCAGCAGCCAAGTAAGCGGGAGCTCCCCTCTTCAGTTCTTC.